This T cell receptor (beta chain) emerged from a study of control samples from healthy donors and cancer patients. TCRdb's table, derived via immunoSEQ multiplex PCR, lists solely in-frame clones and lacks some. The table includes roughly 100,000 clones, roughly 80% detected once. Concerning this clone: At one of its ends the junction is not consistent with the germline gene, which may arise from a read error.

Germline V gene lookup returns CDR1 LGHNA and CDR2 YSLEER. This CDR3 has 16 amino acids. This clonotype was obtained from a woman aged 50 to 60 in good health. Sequences were obtained from blood. The V call is TRBV4-3, the J call TRBJ2-2; TRBD2 is a possible D gene (5 bases). The chain's CDR3 is CASSQDPTANTGKLFF. CDR3 nucleotide sequence: TGCGCCAGCAGCCAAGATCCAACAGCCAACACCGGGAAGCTGTTTTTT.